Listed below are T cell receptor beta chains from one sample, sequenced in a study of blood T cells in healthy people across ages. TCRdb called the 5' RACE reads again in MiXCR, with one record for every CDR3 protein. The profile shows 1,300,000 or so distinct CDR3 sequences, 59% of them singletons. Sample: blood. These receptor sequences come from a man aged 18 to 29 in good health. Each CDR3 is given with its conserved first and last residue. The order of the fields is V gene, clone size, J gene, D gene, CDR3 protein, CDR3 DNA. The D gene is left open where the match is weak. Only some rows state a clone size, as once, few, many or a class for expanded clones.

>TRBV7-2|.|TRBJ1-2|.
CASSLAGARTYGYTF
TGTGCCAGCAGCTTAGCAGGGGCGCGAACCTATGGCTACACCTTC
>TRBV10-3|few|TRBJ2-7|.
CAIKGQNSYEQYF
TGTGCCATCAAGGGGCAGAACTCCTACGAGCAGTACTTC
>TRBV4-2|.|TRBJ2-3|.
CASSHGRDTQYF
TGTGCCAGCAGCCACGGTAGGGATACGCAGTATTTT
>TRBV2|.|TRBJ2-1|.
CASLRALSNEQFF
TGTGCCAGCCTCCGGGCCCTTAGCAATGAGCAGTTCTTC
>TRBV5-1|.|TRBJ2-3|.
CASSPFGITSTDTQYF
TGCGCCAGCAGCCCGTTCGGGATTACGAGCACAGATACGCAGTATTTT
>TRBV4-3|few|TRBJ1-2|TRBD1
CASSQVLQGAGYTF
TGCGCCAGCAGCCAAGTTTTACAGGGGGCTGGCTACACCTTC
>TRBV20-1|.|TRBJ2-3|.
CSANVGGTDTQYF
TGCAGTGCTAACGTTGGGGGCACAGATACGCAGTATTTT
>TRBV20-1|.|TRBJ1-4|.
CSARNPGTWEEKLFF
TGCAGTGCTAGAAATCCCGGGACCTGGGAGGAAAAACTGTTTTTT
>TRBV4-3|.|TRBJ2-1|TRBD1
CASSQETGEMEQFF
TGCGCCAGCAGCCAGGAAACAGGGGAGATGGAGCAGTTCTTC
>TRBV7-2|few|TRBJ1-5|.
CASSLRQGNNQPQHF
TGTGCCAGCAGCTTAAGGCAGGGGAACAATCAGCCCCAGCATTTT
>TRBV5-6|.|TRBJ2-7|TRBD2
CASSLDLAGFYEQYF
TGTGCCAGCAGCTTGGATCTAGCGGGGTTCTACGAGCAGTACTTC
>TRBV5-5|.|TRBJ1-2|.
CASSFFTGPVDGYTF
TGTGCCAGCAGCTTTTTTACAGGCCCCGTCGATGGCTACACCTTC
>TRBV6-2/TRBV6-3|.|TRBJ2-7|.
CASSGPRAPYEQYF
TGTGCCAGCAGCGGCCCAAGGGCTCCCTACGAGCAGTACTTC
>TRBV27|.|TRBJ2-5|TRBD2
CASSTLAGVVETQYF
TGTGCCAGCAGTACACTAGCGGGGGTTGTTGAGACCCAGTACTTC
>TRBV20-1|.|TRBJ2-3|TRBD2
CSARDPAGGTDTQYF
TGCAGTGCTAGAGATCCAGCGGGAGGCACAGATACGCAGTATTTT
>TRBV7-9|.|TRBJ1-2|TRBD1
CASSWTGVEYGYTF
TGTGCCAGCAGTTGGACAGGGGTGGAATATGGCTACACCTTC
>TRBV7-9|.|TRBJ1-2|.
CASSFGGDYGYTF
TGTGCCAGCAGCTTCGGAGGGGACTATGGCTACACCTTC
>TRBV7-9|.|TRBJ2-1|TRBD2
CASSHTSGRNNEQFF
TGTGCCAGCAGCCATACTAGCGGGAGGAACAATGAGCAGTTCTTC
>TRBV15|.|TRBJ1-2|.
CATSRDRNKGDGYTF
TGTGCCACCAGCAGAGACCGAAATAAGGGGGATGGCTACACCTTC
>TRBV20-1|.|TRBJ2-7|.
CSARDLALAGRNYEQYF
TGCAGTGCTAGAGATTTAGCCCTTGCGGGACGGAACTACGAGCAGTACTTC
>TRBV4-3|.|TRBJ1-4|.
CASSQDQAPGYKDEKLFF
TGCGCCAGCAGCCAAGATCAAGCCCCGGGGTACAAGGATGAAAAACTGTTTTTT
>TRBV2|.|TRBJ2-1|.
CASSRRLDSYNEQFF
TGTGCCAGCAGCCGACGACTGGACTCCTACAATGAGCAGTTCTTC
>TRBV12-3/TRBV12-4|.|TRBJ2-7|.
CASSLPGTLLDEQYF
TGTGCCAGCAGTTTGCCAGGGACCCTCCTCGACGAGCAGTACTTC
>TRBV7-6|few|TRBJ2-3|.
CASSPTPTDTQYF
TGTGCCAGCAGCCCCACCCCCACAGATACGCAGTATTTT
>TRBV29-1|few|TRBJ2-1|TRBD2
CSVETLAEYNEQFF
TGCAGCGTTGAAACACTAGCGGAATACAATGAGCAGTTCTTC
>TRBV12-3/TRBV12-4|once|TRBJ2-5|TRBD2
CASSDSGGWETQYF
TGTGCCAGCAGTGATTCGGGGGGTTGGGAGACCCAGTACTTC
>TRBV4-2|many|TRBJ2-3|.
CASSQSAEPSTDTQYF
TGTGCCAGCAGCCAATCAGCGGAACCTAGCACAGATACGCAGTATTTT
>TRBV5-1|many|TRBJ2-7|.
CASSSNSYEQYF
TGCGCCAGCAGTTCCAACTCCTACGAGCAGTACTTC
>TRBV15|once|TRBJ2-2|.
CATSRDIRPGDTGELFF
TGTGCCACCAGCAGAGATATCAGACCAGGAGACACCGGGGAGCTGTTTTTT
>TRBV21-1|once|TRBJ2-7|.
CASSKRGDSYEQYF
TGTGCCAGCAGCAAAAGGGGGGACTCCTACGAGCAGTACTTC
>TRBV20-1|.|TRBJ2-1|.
CSAREWSGAYNEQFF
TGCAGTGCTAGAGAGTGGTCAGGAGCCTACAATGAGCAGTTCTTC
>TRBV4-1|.|TRBJ2-3|TRBD2
CASSQGPSGGRTDTQYF
TGCGCCAGCAGCCAGGGGCCTAGCGGGGGGCGCACAGATACGCAGTATTTT
>TRBV5-1|.|TRBJ2-3|TRBD2
CASSLTTSRSTDTQYF
TGCGCCAGCAGCCTGACGACTAGCAGAAGCACAGATACGCAGTATTTT
>TRBV20-1|.|TRBJ2-7|.
CSARLVNYEQYF
TGCAGTGCTCGATTGGTGAACTACGAGCAGTACTTC
>TRBV18|.|TRBJ2-5|.
CASLPTGETQYF
TGTGCCAGCTTACCGACGGGGGAGACCCAGTACTTC
>TRBV7-2|.|TRBJ2-1|TRBD2
CASSLGWGTSVDNEQFF
TGTGCCAGCAGCTTAGGATGGGGGACTAGCGTAGACAATGAGCAGTTCTTC
>TRBV7-2|few|TRBJ1-2|.
CASSLTKSANYGYTF
TGTGCCAGCAGCTTAACTAAGTCGGCTAACTATGGCTACACCTTC
>TRBV12-3/TRBV12-4|few|TRBJ2-2|.
CASSPTGTGELFF
TGTGCCAGCAGTCCAACCGGCACCGGGGAGCTGTTTTTT
>TRBV20-1|.|TRBJ2-2|.
CSARVGSGELFF
TGCAGTGCTAGAGTTGGGAGCGGGGAGCTGTTTTTT
>TRBV12-3/TRBV12-4|.|TRBJ1-2|.
CASSDRDGTYGYTF
TGTGCCAGCAGTGACCGGGACGGTACCTATGGCTACACCTTC
>TRBV27|.|TRBJ2-7|.
CASGPLIIHEQYF
TGTGCCTCGGGACCACTTATTATCCACGAGCAGTACTTC
>TRBV5-1|.|TRBJ2-3|TRBD2
CASSSSGGMRTDTQYF
TGCGCCAGCAGCTCGAGCGGGGGGATGAGGACAGATACGCAGTATTTT
>TRBV6-6|once|TRBJ1-5|.
CASTITGGNQPQHF
TGTGCCAGCACCATTACGGGGGGTAATCAGCCCCAGCATTTT
>TRBV3-1|.|TRBJ2-5|.
CASSPRQASRQETQYF
TGTGCCAGCAGCCCAAGACAGGCCTCGCGACAAGAGACCCAGTACTTC
>TRBV3-1|.|TRBJ1-2|TRBD1
CASSQVAGGRNYGYTF
TGTGCCAGCAGCCAAGTTGCAGGGGGCAGAAACTATGGCTACACCTTC
>TRBV30|.|TRBJ2-5|.
CAWSVRSLSETQYF
TGTGCCTGGAGTGTAAGGAGCTTGAGTGAGACCCAGTACTTC
>TRBV20-1|.|TRBJ1-1|.
CSAASGWGQNTEAFF
TGCAGTGCCGCGTCAGGGTGGGGCCAGAACACTGAAGCTTTCTTT
>TRBV4-2|.|TRBJ2-3|.
CASSQTVGVDTQDF
TGTGCCAGCAGCCAAACGGTCGGGGTGGATACGCAGGATTTT
>TRBV20-1|.|TRBJ2-1|TRBD2
CSARLAGGPPQFF
TGCAGTGCTAGGCTAGCGGGGGGCCCGCCTCAGTTCTTC
>TRBV7-9|.|TRBJ2-5|.
CASRGKSQETQYF
TGTGCCAGCAGGGGAAAATCCCAAGAGACCCAGTACTTC
>TRBV2|.|TRBJ1-1|.
CASSVSGPMNTEAFF
TGTGCCAGCAGTGTATCCGGGCCCATGAACACTGAAGCTTTCTTT
>TRBV4-1|.|TRBJ2-3|.
CASSQDGSDVTTTDTQYF
TGCGCCAGCAGCCAAGATGGGTCCGACGTTACAACCACAGATACGCAGTATTTT
>TRBV20-1|.|TRBJ2-3|TRBD2
CSARLAGVPDTQYF
TGCAGTGCTAGACTAGCGGGAGTCCCAGATACGCAGTATTTT
>TRBV5-1|.|TRBJ2-5|.
CASSLLGTNKETQYF
TGCGCCAGCAGCCTCCTCGGGACAAACAAGGAGACCCAGTACTTC
>TRBV4-1|few|TRBJ1-2|.
CASSRQAAGGNYGYTF
TGCGCCAGCAGCCGACAGGCCGCGGGGGGTAACTATGGCTACACCTTC
>TRBV7-2|.|TRBJ2-1|TRBD2
CASSCSSGAYNEQFF
TGTGCCAGCAGCTGTAGTAGCGGGGCCTACAATGAGCAGTTCTTC
>TRBV13|.|TRBJ2-1|.
CASSSSRGYNEQFF
TGTGCCAGCAGCTCGTCCAGGGGCTACAATGAGCAGTTCTTC
>TRBV29-1|few|TRBJ2-7|TRBD2
CSVVVAGINSYEQYF
TGCAGCGTTGTTGTAGCGGGAATTAACTCCTACGAGCAGTACTTC
>TRBV10-3|few|TRBJ2-1|TRBD2
CAISGGGNNEQFF
TGTGCCATCAGTGGGGGGGGGAACAATGAGCAGTTCTTC